The sequence of this T cell receptor beta chain was determined in a study of STAT5B mutations in CD4+ large granular lymphocyte leukemia. Study details: The CDR3 'QG' motif was associated with a particular HLA allele among healthy donors.

Controls came from buffy coats of healthy blood donors. This CDR3 has 14 amino acids. Germline V gene data show CDR1 as MNHEY and CDR2 as SMNVEV (reference sequence). V lost 5 bases and J lost 4, with 14 bases in between. Whole-study findings and limits: Main leukemic clonotypes were patient-specific, but approximately 25% appeared at low frequency elsewhere. Top patient clones used TRBV06 genes more often: 8/27 versus 2/35 in controls.

In the case of this clone: Its matching antigen is unknown.

Generated by immunoSEQ multiplex PCR, the TCRdb table keeps only in-frame clones and is missing some. The sample holds approximately 19,000 clones, roughly three quarters seen once. The clonotype was recovered from a human donor in good health. The sequencing sample was made of CD4+ T cells from blood buffy coats. The J gene is TRBJ1-2, the V gene TRBV27, with D perhaps matching TRBD1 (6 bases). CDR3 coding DNA: TGTGCCAGCAGTCCCAGGGGAGGGGGCTATGGCTACACCTTC. This sequence encodes CASSPRGGGYGYTF.